Listed below are T cell receptor beta chains from one sample, sequenced in a study of CD8 T cells in ankylosing spondylitis. TCRdb passed the 5' RACE reads through MiXCR, listing each CDR3 protein once. Of some 220,000 distinct CDR3 sequences listed, approximately 7.6% are singletons. Sequenced material: blood, either unsorted or a sorted T cell fraction (not recorded which). These receptors originate from a female donor with ankylosing spondylitis or in good health (not recorded which). CDR3s include the opening cysteine and the closing phenylalanine or tryptophan. D genes are given only for firm matches. The size entry is marked missing in some rows and otherwise reads once, few, many or a size class.

>few|TRBD1|TRBJ1-2|TRBV19
TGTGCCAGTAGTCCCGGGACAGGGAGCGGCTACACCTTC
CASSPGTGSGYTF
>.|.|TRBJ1-1|TRBV6-1
TGTGCCAGCAGCCCCTATTTACAGGGTTCCTCTGAAGCTTTCTTT
CASSPYLQGSSEAFF
>many|.|TRBJ1-1|TRBV6-5
TGTGCCAGCAGTTCCTCTTCAATGAACACTGAAGCTTTCTTT
CASSSSSMNTEAFF
>many|TRBD1|TRBJ1-1|TRBV5-1
TGCGCCAGCAGCCTCACCCGGTCTCCAGGGGGGAACACTGAAGCTTTCTTT
CASSLTRSPGGNTEAFF
>many|TRBD1|TRBJ2-1|TRBV2
TGTGCCAGCAGTCAAGAGGGGGCAGGCGTCTATGAGCAGTTCTTC
CASSQEGAGVYEQFF
>many|.|TRBJ2-5|TRBV20-1
TGCAGTGCCGAGCCGGATCAAGAGACCCAGTACTTC
CSAEPDQETQYF
>many|TRBD1|TRBJ1-2|TRBV20-1
TGCAGTGCTCTCACCTATGGACAGGGTAGAGGCTACACCTTC
CSALTYGQGRGYTF
>many|TRBD2|TRBJ2-5|TRBV29-1
TGCAGCGACCGGACTAGCTTTGAGACCCAGTACTTC
CSDRTSFETQYF
>few|.|TRBJ2-3|TRBV10-1
TGCGCCAGCAGTGAGTCGGGGACCTCGGGAGATACGCAGTATTTT
CASSESGTSGDTQYF
>few|.|TRBJ2-2|TRBV5-5
TGTGCCAGCAGCCTTTGGGACCCTCTCACCGGGGAGCTGTTTTTT
CASSLWDPLTGELFF
>many|TRBD2|TRBJ2-1|TRBV10-2
TGCGCCAGCAAGAGGGGGACTAGCGGGCACTCCTACAATGAGCAGTTCTTC
CASKRGTSGHSYNEQFF
>many|.|TRBJ2-7|TRBV18
TGTGCCAGCTCACCCTCCCTAAGGACACTAGGGGACGAGCAGTACTTC
CASSPSLRTLGDEQYF
>many|.|TRBJ1-2|TRBV12-3/TRBV12-4
TGTGCCAGCAGTTCAATAGCGTTAGGTAACGGTGGCTACACCTTC
CASSSIALGNGGYTF
>few|TRBD1|TRBJ1-6|TRBV7-2
TGTGCCAGCAGCTTGGACAGGGGAGGGAATTCACCCCTCCACTTT
CASSLDRGGNSPLHF
>many|.|TRBJ2-4|TRBV7-2
TGTGCCAGCAGCTCCCAGGGCAAGGCTGTAAACATTCAGTACTTC
CASSSQGKAVNIQYF
>.|.|TRBJ2-1|TRBV7-2
TGTACCAGCAGCTCAGGGGGGGTTGAGCAGTTCTTC
CTSSSGGVEQFF
>many|.|TRBJ2-7|TRBV4-3
TGCGCCAGCAGCCAAGATCATGCAGGGTTCTACGAGCAGTACTTC
CASSQDHAGFYEQYF
>many|.|TRBJ1-5|TRBV20-1
TGCAGTGCGACATACCCGGGGAATCAGCCCCAGCATTTT
CSATYPGNQPQHF
>.|.|TRBJ1-1|TRBV4-2
TGTGCCAGCAGCCAAGAGGTTGTAAGTGTTACTGAAGCTTTCTTT
CASSQEVVSVTEAFF
>many|.|TRBJ1-1|TRBV20-1
TGCAGTGCTACTGGGGCCAGTGCGGTGGGAACTGAAGCTTTCTTT
CSATGASAVGTEAFF
>many|.|TRBJ1-2|TRBV6-2/TRBV6-3
TGTGCCAGCAGTTACTCGAAACGCGGATGGGATTATGGCTACACCTTC
CASSYSKRGWDYGYTF
>many|.|TRBJ2-7|TRBV6-2/TRBV6-3
TGTGCCAGCAGTTGGAGGAGACGCGAGCAGTACTTC
CASSWRRREQYF
>.|.|TRBJ1-1|TRBV5-1
TGCGCCAGCAGCTTGGCCCCGGTGGCGGAAGCTTTCTTT
CASSLAPVAEAFF
>many|.|TRBJ2-3|TRBV11-2
TGTGCCAGCAGCAGGAGCGGGTTCTACACAGATACGCAGTATTTT
CASSRSGFYTDTQYF